Listed below are T cell receptor beta chains from one sample, sequenced in a study of CD8+CD57+ T cells in acquired aplastic anemia. One entry per CDR3 protein, called by TCRdb with MiXCR from the reads. The data contain some 200,000 distinct CDR3 sequences, 65% of them singletons. The sample comprised sorted CD4+, CD8+, or CD8+CD57+ T cells (not recorded which) from PBMCs. The receptors come from a human donor with aplastic anemia. The CDR3 runs from the conserved cysteine through the conserved F or W. The D gene is left open where the match is weak. Part of the rows lack a size; the others show once, few, many or a class for expanded clones.

v_call,clone_size,d_call,j_call,cdr3_aa,cdr3_nt
TRBV25-1,NA,NA,TRBJ1-2,CASSIEYGYTF,TGTGCCAGTAGTATTGAGTATGGCTACACCTTC
TRBV2,NA,NA,TRBJ2-6,CASSADGSGANVLTF,TGTGCCAGCAGTGCCGACGGCTCTGGGGCCAACGTCCTGACTTTC
TRBV6-1,many,NA,TRBJ2-7,CASSEPNYEQYF,TGTGCCAGCAGTGAACCTAACTACGAGCAGTACTTC
TRBV2,NA,TRBD2,TRBJ2-3,CASSGGTSGRGTDTQYF,TGTGCCAGCAGTGGTGGGACTAGCGGGAGGGGCACAGATACGCAGTATTTT
TRBV5-6,NA,NA,TRBJ2-5,CASSSTDGETQYF,TGTGCCAGCAGCTCGACGGATGGAGAGACCCAGTACTTC
TRBV15,NA,TRBD1,TRBJ1-1,CAASRPFPGQGALGAFF,TGTGCCGCCAGCAGACCATTTCCGGGACAGGGGGCTCTCGGGGCTTTCTTT
TRBV5-1,NA,NA,TRBJ1-1,CASSLVYRRAEAFF,TGCGCCAGCAGCTTGGTCTACAGGCGAGCTGAAGCTTTCTTT
TRBV2,few,NA,TRBJ1-6,CASSVVGPPLHF,TGTGCCAGCAGTGTAGTTGGGCCACCCCTCCACTTT
TRBV7-9,NA,NA,TRBJ2-7,CASSLALGTDAYEQYF,TGTGCCAGCAGCTTAGCGCTCGGGACCGACGCCTACGAGCAGTACTTC
TRBV15,NA,TRBD2,TRBJ2-5,CATSRELGDGLAPQYF,TGTGCCACCAGCAGAGAGCTGGGGGACGGACTAGCGCCCCAGTACTTC
TRBV2,NA,NA,TRBJ1-4,CASSEWGEEKLFF,TGTGCCAGCAGTGAATGGGGGGAAGAAAAACTGTTTTTT
TRBV15,few,TRBD2,TRBJ2-5,CATSSSPGLAGKTQYF,TGTGCCACCAGCAGCTCCCCGGGACTAGCGGGAAAGACCCAGTACTTC
TRBV19,NA,NA,TRBJ2-1,CASTGDLYNEQFF,TGTGCCAGTACCGGGGACTTATACAATGAGCAGTTCTTC
TRBV5-6,NA,NA,TRBJ2-1,CASSLVQGDEQFF,TGTGCCAGCAGCTTGGTACAGGGCGATGAGCAGTTCTTC
TRBV2,many,NA,TRBJ2-5,CASSGPGRETQYF,TGTGCCAGCAGTGGACCAGGGAGAGAGACCCAGTACTTC
TRBV2,few,NA,TRBJ1-4,CASSEGGATNEKLFF,TGTGCCAGCAGTGAAGGGGGGGCAACTAATGAAAAACTGTTTTTT
TRBV10-1,NA,NA,TRBJ1-1,CASRGTGNTEAFF,TGCGCCAGCAGAGGAACAGGGAACACTGAAGCTTTCTTT
TRBV7-9,NA,TRBD1,TRBJ1-6,CASSFDRGFIYPLHF,TGTGCCAGCAGCTTCGACAGGGGATTCATATACCCCCTCCACTTT
TRBV19,NA,NA,TRBJ1-5,CASSMQEDQPQHF,TGTGCCAGTAGTATGCAGGAAGATCAGCCCCAGCATTTT
TRBV10-3,NA,TRBD1,TRBJ1-2,CAISESSDRDGYTF,TGTGCCATCAGTGAGTCCTCGGACAGGGATGGCTACACCTTC
TRBV12-3/TRBV12-4,NA,TRBD1,TRBJ1-6,CANSFTGDNSPLHF,TGTGCCAACAGCTTTACAGGGGATAATTCACCCCTCCACTTT
TRBV6-6,NA,NA,TRBJ1-5,CASTKDSSNQPQHF,TGTGCCAGCACGAAGGACAGTAGCAATCAGCCCCAGCATTTT
TRBV7-9,NA,TRBD1,TRBJ1-2,CASRRGQEGYTF,TGTGCCAGCAGGAGGGGGCAGGAAGGCTACACCTTC
TRBV9,NA,NA,TRBJ1-2,CASNDGNYGYTF,TGTGCCAGCAATGACGGGAACTATGGCTACACCTTC
TRBV19,NA,NA,TRBJ1-1,CASRGTNTEAFF,TGTGCCAGTAGGGGAACGAACACTGAAGCTTTCTTT
TRBV7-8,NA,NA,TRBJ2-7,CASSLGGPNSYEQYF,TGTGCCAGCAGCTTAGGGGGACCCAACTCCTACGAGCAGTACTTC
TRBV19,few,NA,TRBJ2-1,CASSILANSYNEQFF,TGTGCCAGTAGTATCCTAGCGAACTCCTACAATGAGCAGTTCTTC
TRBV10-1,NA,TRBD1,TRBJ1-2,CASIRRGHGYTF,TGCGCCAGCATACGGAGGGGGCATGGCTACACCTTC
TRBV20-1,NA,NA,TRBJ1-5,CSARIDNSNQPQHF,TGCAGTGCTAGAATAGATAATAGCAATCAGCCCCAGCATTTT
TRBV15,NA,NA,TRBJ2-6,CATIPGDSGANVLTF,TGTGCCACCATTCCCGGGGACTCTGGGGCCAACGTCCTGACTTTC
TRBV7-2,NA,NA,TRBJ1-2,CASSLRYGRQGSYGYTF,TGTGCCAGCAGCTTACGATACGGGCGTCAGGGAAGCTATGGCTACACCTTC
TRBV25-1,NA,NA,TRBJ1-4,CASSLGSNEKLFF,TGTGCCAGCAGTCTTGGGTCTAATGAAAAACTGTTTTTT
TRBV15,NA,NA,TRBJ1-1,CATSGKRGQAFF,TGTGCCACCAGCGGGAAAAGGGGTCAAGCTTTCTTT
TRBV20-1,NA,NA,TRBJ2-1,CSARVTGSSYNEQFF,TGCAGTGCTAGGGTGACAGGCTCCTCTTATAATGAGCAGTTCTTC
TRBV7-9,NA,TRBD1,TRBJ1-2,CASSRQGAQGGYTF,TGTGCCAGCAGCAGACAGGGGGCGCAGGGAGGCTACACCTTC
TRBV5-5,NA,NA,TRBJ1-5,CASSLGALNQPQHF,TGTGCCAGCAGCTTGGGGGCCCTAAATCAGCCCCAGCATTTT
TRBV20-1,NA,TRBD1,TRBJ1-1,CSARKGAGTEAFF,TGCAGTGCTAGAAAGGGGGCGGGCACTGAAGCTTTCTTT
TRBV12-3/TRBV12-4,NA,TRBD2,TRBJ2-7,CATMLAGGGYEQYF,TGTGCCACCATGCTAGCGGGGGGCGGGTACGAGCAGTACTTC
TRBV7-9,few,NA,TRBJ1-4,CASSPEQGVNEKLFF,TGTGCCAGCAGCCCAGAACAGGGCGTGAATGAAAAACTGTTTTTT
TRBV5-1,NA,TRBD1,TRBJ2-1,CASSPQVWTGNYEQFF,TGCGCCAGCAGCCCCCAAGTTTGGACAGGGAATTATGAGCAGTTCTTC
TRBV7-9,NA,NA,TRBJ1-2,CASTSDILHTYGYTF,TGTGCCAGCACCTCCGACATCCTTCACACGTATGGCTACACCTTC
TRBV24-1,NA,NA,TRBJ2-1,CATRDGATNEQFF,TGTGCCACCAGGGATGGCGCGACCAATGAGCAGTTCTTC
TRBV2,NA,NA,TRBJ1-5,CASSADTYSNQPQHF,TGTGCCAGCAGCGCGGACACGTATAGCAATCAGCCCCAGCATTTT
TRBV10-3,NA,TRBD2,TRBJ2-5,CATRLAGATQYF,TGTGCCACTCGACTAGCGGGAGCGACCCAGTACTTC
TRBV6-4,NA,TRBD1,TRBJ1-1,CASSLAGTGAVDAEAFF,TGTGCCAGCAGCTTGGCCGGGACAGGGGCCGTCGACGCTGAAGCTTTCTTT
TRBV7-8,many,NA,TRBJ2-5,CASSSSGIQETQYF,TGTGCCAGCAGCTCCTCCGGGATCCAAGAGACCCAGTACTTC
TRBV11-2,NA,TRBD1,TRBJ2-3,CASSTGQGRLADTQYF,TGTGCCAGCAGCACCGGACAGGGGAGGCTTGCGGATACGCAGTATTTT
TRBV9,NA,NA,TRBJ1-1,CASSVDGASTEAFF,TGTGCCAGCAGCGTAGATGGAGCCAGCACTGAAGCTTTCTTT
TRBV6-5,NA,NA,TRBJ1-3,CASSRSWLSGNTIYF,TGTGCCAGCAGCCGCTCCTGGTTGTCTGGAAACACCATATATTTT
TRBV12-3/TRBV12-4,once,NA,TRBJ1-2,CASSLGEGGLGYTF,TGTGCCAGCAGTTTAGGAGAGGGTGGTCTCGGCTACACCTTC
TRBV7-3,NA,NA,TRBJ1-5,CASSPSEARNNQPQHF,TGTGCCAGCAGTCCCTCCGAAGCGAGGAACAATCAGCCCCAGCATTTT
TRBV6-5,many,TRBD2,TRBJ2-5,CASSQPGLAGAQETQYF,TGTGCCAGCAGCCAACCGGGACTAGCGGGGGCCCAAGAGACCCAGTACTTC
TRBV2,NA,TRBD2,TRBJ2-5,CASSGVAGGLFVVETQYF,TGTGCCAGCAGTGGGGTAGCGGGGGGCCTCTTCGTGGTCGAGACCCAGTACTTC
TRBV20-1,NA,TRBD1,TRBJ2-7,CSARGGQGVGEQYF,TGCAGTGCTAGGGGAGGACAGGGCGTCGGCGAGCAGTACTTC
TRBV18,NA,NA,TRBJ2-1,CASSYKGGNEQFF,TGTGCCAGCTCTTATAAGGGTGGCAATGAGCAGTTCTTC
TRBV10-3,once,NA,TRBJ2-2,CATREVGELFF,TGTGCCACTCGAGAAGTCGGGGAGCTGTTTTTT
TRBV15,NA,NA,TRBJ2-5,CATSRGAVQETQYF,TGTGCCACCAGCAGAGGGGCCGTTCAAGAGACCCAGTACTTC
TRBV24-1,NA,TRBD2,TRBJ2-3,CATSVTGGDTQYF,TGTGCCACCAGTGTAACGGGAGGAGATACGCAGTATTTT
TRBV9,NA,NA,TRBJ2-7,CASSVGPGVEQYF,TGTGCCAGCAGCGTAGGACCGGGGGTCGAGCAGTACTTC
TRBV7-8,NA,NA,TRBJ2-5,CASSRNKETQYF,TGTGCCAGCAGCCGGAATAAAGAGACCCAGTACTTC